These T cell receptor beta chains were read from a single sample in a study of PD-1 blockade in classical Hodgkin lymphoma. TCRdb's table, derived via immunoSEQ multiplex PCR, lists solely in-frame clones and lacks some. The table shows 20,000 to 25,000 clones, with about two thirds occurring only once. Here the sequenced sample was peripheral blood mononuclear cells (PBMCs), taken at baseline. The origin of the receptors is a human donor with classical Hodgkin lymphoma. Both conserved end residues are part of each CDR3. D genes are given only for firm matches. Clone size is stated in some rows and not others, as once, few, many or a class when expanded.

D gene	J gene	V gene	clone size	CDR3 DNA	CDR3 protein
-	TRBJ1-1	TRBV28	-	TGTGCCAGCAGTTTACCGGGTACTGAAGCTTTCTTT	CASSLPGTEAFF
-	TRBJ2-7	TRBV6-5	-	TGTGCCAGCAGTTACTCGGACTCCTACGAGCAGTACTTC	CASSYSDSYEQYF
-	TRBJ1-4	TRBV6-5	-	TGTGCCATCAGTGAGGAAGGGGTTGAAAAACTGTTTTTT	CAISEEGVEKLFF
TRBD1	TRBJ1-4	TRBV7-2	-	TGTGCCAGCAGCTCCGGGACAGGGACTAATGAAAAACTGTTTTTT	CASSSGTGTNEKLFF
TRBD1	TRBJ1-5	TRBV6-6	-	TGTGCCAGCAGTTACAAGGGGGCGCGGGATCAGCCCCAGCATTTT	CASSYKGARDQPQHF
-	TRBJ2-7	TRBV9	-	TGTGCCAGCAGCCGGGACCAATACTACGAGCAGTACTTC	CASSRDQYYEQYF
TRBD1	TRBJ1-6	TRBV4-2	-	TGTGCCAGCAGCCCCGGGGGGGGGACAGGGAGCTCCTATAATTCACCCCTCCACTTT	CASSPGGGTGSSYNSPLHF
-	TRBJ2-2	TRBV5-1	-	TGCGCCAGCGGCCGTGGCTCGCGGAACACCGGGGAGCTGTTTTTT	CASGRGSRNTGELFF
-	TRBJ1-1	TRBV9	-	TGTGCCAGCAGCCCCCCAGGACGGACAAACACTGAAGCTTTCTTT	CASSPPGRTNTEAFF
TRBD1	TRBJ1-4	TRBV7-2	-	TGTGCCAGCAGCTTAGGGACAGGACAAATTAAAAAACTGTTTTTT	CASSLGTGQIKKLFF
-	TRBJ2-3	TRBV20-1	-	TGCAGTGCCTTCCTCGATACGCAGTATTTT	CSAFLDTQYF
-	TRBJ1-1	TRBV7-2	-	TGTGCCAGCAGCCTGCGCCAGGGTAGGAACACTGAAGCTTTCTTT	CASSLRQGRNTEAFF
TRBD1	TRBJ1-1	TRBV28	once	TGTGCCAGCAGTCCAGGGGGCCTGAACACTGAAGCTTTCTTT	CASSPGGLNTEAFF
TRBD2	TRBJ2-7	TRBV7-9	-	TGTGCCAGCAGCTTAGGGCGGGGGAGCTCCTACGAGCAGTACTTC	CASSLGRGSSYEQYF
-	TRBJ1-5	TRBV19	-	TGTGCCAGTAGTGTCTGGACCGATAGCAATCAGCCCCAGCATTTT	CASSVWTDSNQPQHF
TRBD2	TRBJ2-7	TRBV7-2	once	TGTGCCAGCAGCTTAGTGGCACTAGCGGGATCGTACGAGCAGTACTTC	CASSLVALAGSYEQYF
TRBD1	TRBJ1-1	TRBV11-1	once	TGTGCCAGCAGCTTAACAGGGGCGGGAACTGAAGCTTTCTTT	CASSLTGAGTEAFF
-	TRBJ1-2	TRBV6-5	-	TGTGCCAGCAGTTACCTAGGCCCGGAGAAGTATGGCTACACCTTC	CASSYLGPEKYGYTF
TRBD2	TRBJ2-4	TRBV4-3	once	TGCGCCAGCAGCCAAGATCTGGGACTAGCGGGAAACAAAAACATTCAGTACTTC	CASSQDLGLAGNKNIQYF
-	TRBJ2-1	TRBV5-5	few	TGTGCCAGCAGTTCGCCAGGGAACCCATACAATGAGCAGTTCTTC	CASSSPGNPYNEQFF
-	TRBJ2-2	TRBV7-9	few	TGTGCCAGCAGCCCTCCCCTGGGGGGGACAAACACCGGGGAGCTGTTTTTT	CASSPPLGGTNTGELFF
-	TRBJ2-5	TRBV18	-	TGTGCCAGCTCACCCCCGGAGGGGAGCCAAGAGACCCAGTACTTC	CASSPPEGSQETQYF
-	TRBJ1-2	TRBV6-5	once	TGTGCCAGCAGTAGGGGGGGCTTCGGAATGGACTACACCTTC	CASSRGGFGMDYTF
-	TRBJ1-5	TRBV28	few	TGTGCCAGCAGCAGTGGGCTGACGCAGCCCCAGCATTTT	CASSSGLTQPQHF
TRBD1	TRBJ1-5	TRBV5-6	-	TGTGCCAGCAGCTTATGGACAGGCGGCAATCAGCCCCAGCATTTT	CASSLWTGGNQPQHF
-	TRBJ1-1	TRBV5-1	-	TGCGCCAGCAGCTTGGAGGGGGGAAACACTGAAGCTTTCTTT	CASSLEGGNTEAFF
TRBD1	TRBJ1-1	TRBV30	-	TGTGCCTGGAGACAGGGGGTAGGAGCTTTCTTT	CAWRQGVGAFF
-	TRBJ2-5	TRBV6-6	-	TGTGCCAGCAGTGCTGAAAGGCGGGTAACGGCGGAGACCCAGTACTTC	CASSAERRVTAETQYF
-	TRBJ2-7	TRBV7-2	-	TGTGCCAGCAGCTTTCTTCCGGGGGACGAGCAGTACTTC	CASSFLPGDEQYF
-	TRBJ2-7	TRBV28	-	TGTGCCAGCAGTCTAGACAGTTCTCTCAACCTCTACGAGCAGTACTTC	CASSLDSSLNLYEQYF
-	TRBJ2-7	TRBV5-5	-	TGTGCCAGCAGCTTGGGCCCGGTAAGAAGCTACGAGCAGTACTTC	CASSLGPVRSYEQYF
-	TRBJ2-7	TRBV5-8	-	TGTGCCAGCAGCTTTCCCGCCGGGGGCATCTACGAGCAGTACTTC	CASSFPAGGIYEQYF
-	TRBJ2-3	TRBV27	-	TGTGCCAGCAATCGCACCCTAGGCACAGATACGCAGTATTTT	CASNRTLGTDTQYF
-	TRBJ2-7	TRBV28	-	TGTGCCACCCAAACTGATAGCTACGAGCAGTACTTC	CATQTDSYEQYF
TRBD2	TRBJ2-1	TRBV5-4	-	TGTGCCAGCAGCTTGGAGGGTAGCGGGCGGGGGAACAATGAGCAGTTCTTC	CASSLEGSGRGNNEQFF
TRBD1	TRBJ2-7	TRBV7-2	-	TGTGCCAGCAGCCCAAGACAGGGGGCTAAGTACGAGCAGTACTTC	CASSPRQGAKYEQYF
-	TRBJ1-6	TRBV5-1	once	TGCGCCAGCAACCCGGGGCGGGGATCCTATAATTCACCCCTCCACTTT	CASNPGRGSYNSPLHF
-	TRBJ1-2	TRBV19	-	TGTGCCAGTAGTATCGGGACATCTTATGGCTACACCTTC	CASSIGTSYGYTF
-	TRBJ1-3	TRBV6-5	few	TGTGCCAGCAGTTATGCGGCAGGGATAAACACCATATATTTT	CASSYAAGINTIYF
-	TRBJ2-3	TRBV30	-	TGTGCCTGGAGTGAAGGGGGGCGGGTCACAGATACGCAGTATTTT	CAWSEGGRVTDTQYF
TRBD1	TRBJ2-5	TRBV7-2	-	TGTGCCAGCAGCCCCCGACAGGGCGGGCAGTACTTC	CASSPRQGGQYF